This TCR beta chain comes out of a study of shared clonotypes between healthy human individuals. Repertoires were generated with immunoSEQ multiplex PCR, while TCRdb's copy carries only in-frame clones and drops some. The sample includes 2,500,000 or so clones, approximately 90% of them seen just once. The CDR3 has 13 amino acids. The germline V gene encodes CDR1 MNHEY and CDR2 SMNVEV (reference sequence). The V end lost 4 bases, the J end lost 8 bases, and 13 bases lay between the germline ends. The sequencing sample was made of naive CD4+ T cells from PBMCs. Specified subset: CD45RA+ positively selected. The sequence was obtained from a man between 18 and 35 years old in good health. Some clones in this sample may be carry-over from other donors' samples. J is TRBJ2-3 and V is TRBV27, with D perhaps TRBD1 (5 bases). The CDR3 region has the DNA TGTGCCAGCAGTTCGCTTCAAAGGGGTACGCAGTATTTT. Its translation is CASSSLQRGTQYF.